A selection of T cell receptor beta chains follows, all from one sample in a study of blood T cell repertoires in COVID-19. The protocol was immunoSEQ multiplex PCR, while the TCRdb copy is restricted to in-frame clones and leaves out a portion. The profile shows over 140,000 clones, roughly 81% of them singletons. The sequenced sample was peripheral blood. The receptors were gathered from a woman in her 50s with active or convalescent COVID-19. Each CDR3 is given with its conserved first and last residue. The D gene is left open where the match is weak. Not every row has a clone size; where given, it reads once, few, many or a size class.

v_gene,j_gene,abundance,d_gene,CDR3nt,CDR3aa
TRBV28,TRBJ2-3,-,TRBD1,TGTGCCAGCAAGAGAGGACAGGGTTACACAGATACGCAGTATTTT,CASKRGQGYTDTQYF
TRBV29-1,TRBJ2-5,few,TRBD1,TGCAGCGTTGAAGAGGGGGACAGTCAAGAGACCCAGTACTTC,CSVEEGDSQETQYF
TRBV19,TRBJ2-1,few,TRBD1,TGTGCCAGTAGTACTGTGAACAGGGGCAATGAGCAGTTCTTC,CASSTVNRGNEQFF
TRBV11-2,TRBJ1-3,-,-,TGTGCCAGCAGCTTAGGACAGGCGTATTATTTT,CASSLGQAYYF
TRBV29-1,TRBJ1-1,-,-,TGCAGCGTTGCGAGGCGGACTGAAGCTTTCTTT,CSVARRTEAFF
TRBV7-9,TRBJ2-3,-,TRBD1,TGTGCCAGCAGCCGGGGTGCAGGGGGTAGCACAGATACGCAGTATTTT,CASSRGAGGSTDTQYF
TRBV10-3,TRBJ1-1,-,TRBD1,TGTGCCATCAGTGAGTTCAGGGGGAATCGAGCTTTCTTT,CAISEFRGNRAFF
TRBV3-1/TRBV3-2,TRBJ2-5,-,-,TGTGCCAGCAGTCCGAGGCGGGAGACCCAGTACTTC,CASSPRRETQYF
TRBV9,TRBJ1-2,-,-,TGTGCCAGCAGCAGACGGAGGCCGGGGCAGGGGGGCTACACCTTC,CASSRRRPGQGGYTF
TRBV7-2,TRBJ1-6,-,-,TGTGCCAGCAGCTTAGGGAGCTCCTATAATTCACCCCTCCACTTT,CASSLGSSYNSPLHF
TRBV5-1,TRBJ2-1,-,-,TGCGCCAGCAGCTTGGGGGGACTTCACTCCTACAATGAGCAGTTCTTC,CASSLGGLHSYNEQFF
TRBV5-4,TRBJ1-2,-,-,TGTGCCAGCAGCTTGGCCCCGCCTCGGTATGGCTACACCTTC,CASSLAPPRYGYTF
TRBV4-3,TRBJ1-2,-,TRBD1,TGCGCCAGCAGCCAAGAGAACAGGGGACGCTATGGCTACACCTTC,CASSQENRGRYGYTF
TRBV24-1,TRBJ2-1,-,TRBD2,TGTGCCACCAGTGATTCACTAGCGAAGGAGCAGTTCTTC,CATSDSLAKEQFF
TRBV9,TRBJ2-1,-,-,TGTGCCAGCAGCGTAGGGAAGATAGCCTTCTACAATGAGCAGTTCTTC,CASSVGKIAFYNEQFF
TRBV11-3,TRBJ2-2,-,TRBD1,TGTGCCAGCAGCCCACCCACAGGGGCGAACACCGGGGAGCTGTTTTTT,CASSPPTGANTGELFF
TRBV6-1,TRBJ1-4,once,TRBD1,TGTGCCAGCAGTGACAGGGGGCCCGTGGTTGAAAAACTGTTTTTT,CASSDRGPVVEKLFF
TRBV6-2/TRBV6-3,TRBJ2-6,-,TRBD1,TGTGCCAGCAGCCGCGGGACAGGGGAATCTGGGGCCAACGTCCTGACTTTC,CASSRGTGESGANVLTF
TRBV7-9,TRBJ1-1,once,-,TGTGCCAGCAGCTTGGTCAGATCGAACACTGAAGCTTTCTTT,CASSLVRSNTEAFF
TRBV3-1/TRBV3-2,TRBJ2-7,-,TRBD2,TGTGCCAGCAGCTCCCGCGGGACTACGGCAGGGTACGAGCAGTACTTC,CASSSRGTTAGYEQYF
TRBV18,TRBJ1-1,-,-,TGTGCCAGCTCCCCAGCCCCAGGGAACACTGAAGCTTTCTTT,CASSPAPGNTEAFF
TRBV19,TRBJ1-1,-,-,TGTGCCAGTAGTATAGTTTCGGGGGAAAGTGAAGCTTTCTTT,CASSIVSGESEAFF
TRBV28,TRBJ2-7,-,-,TGTGCCAGCACCGGGTTTGCGCAGACCTACGAGCAGTACTTC,CASTGFAQTYEQYF
TRBV18,TRBJ2-1,-,TRBD1,TGTGCCAGCTCACTGGGACAGGGACTCAATGAGCAGTTCTTC,CASSLGQGLNEQFF
TRBV27,TRBJ2-3,-,-,TGTGCCAGCAGTTGGCAGGGGAACACAGATACGCAGTATTTT,CASSWQGNTDTQYF